This T cell receptor beta chain was identified in a study of T cells after yellow fever vaccination. Across the study: The authors prepared low-cell-number fractions using SMART-Seq v4 Ultra Low Input.

CDR1 and CDR2 from the germline V gene are SGHTA and FQGNSA. V lost 5 bases and J lost 10; bases outside the gene matches: 7. This CDR3 is built from 14 residues. This clonotype was seen a few times. Its antigen remains unidentified. Study-level results: After the booster, about 95% of CD4 and about nine tenths of CD8 primary-response clones were re-detected. In FACS-sorted repertoires, abundant clonotypes from the bulk population could appear as contaminants.

In making TCR cDNA, 5'RACE template switching added a universal primer site and UMIs to it. From the 5' RACE reads, TCRdb called clonotypes with MiXCR, one entry per CDR3 protein. The repertoire holds approximately 580,000 distinct CDR3 sequences, around a sixth seen once, with 15% to 20% in the top ten. The receptor was derived from a man aged 18 to 35 who received the YFV17D yellow fever vaccine. The sample was PBMCs, taken 4 to 6 days after the first yellow fever vaccination. The chain carries TRBV7-2 and TRBJ2-3, with 12 bases lining up with TRBD2. The DNA of the CDR3 is TGTGCCAGCAGCCCTCGACTAGCGGGGGTGTCGCAGTATTTT. Its translation: CASSPRLAGVSQYF.